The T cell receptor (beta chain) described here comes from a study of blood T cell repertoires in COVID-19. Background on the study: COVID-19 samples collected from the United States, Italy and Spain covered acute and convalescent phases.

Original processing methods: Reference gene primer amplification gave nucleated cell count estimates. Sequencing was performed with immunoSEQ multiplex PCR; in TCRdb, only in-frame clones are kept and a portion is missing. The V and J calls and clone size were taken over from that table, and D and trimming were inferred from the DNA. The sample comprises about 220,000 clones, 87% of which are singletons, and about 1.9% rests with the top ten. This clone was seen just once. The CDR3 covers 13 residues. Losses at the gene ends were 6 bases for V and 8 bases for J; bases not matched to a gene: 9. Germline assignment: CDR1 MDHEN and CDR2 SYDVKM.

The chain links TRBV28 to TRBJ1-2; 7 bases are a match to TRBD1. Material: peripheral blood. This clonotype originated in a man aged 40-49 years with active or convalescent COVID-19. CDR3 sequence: CASSSQGREGYTF. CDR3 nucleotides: TGTGCCAGCAGCTCACAGGGGCGCGAGGGCTACACCTTC.